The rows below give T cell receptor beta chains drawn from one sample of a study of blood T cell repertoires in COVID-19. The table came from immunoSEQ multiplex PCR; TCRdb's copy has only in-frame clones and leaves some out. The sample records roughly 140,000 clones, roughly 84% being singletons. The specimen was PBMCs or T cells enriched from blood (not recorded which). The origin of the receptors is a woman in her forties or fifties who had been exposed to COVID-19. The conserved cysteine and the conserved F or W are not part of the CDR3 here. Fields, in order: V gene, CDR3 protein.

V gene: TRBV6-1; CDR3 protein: ASSESWDTSYEQY
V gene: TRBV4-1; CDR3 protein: ASSPHGTGMETQY
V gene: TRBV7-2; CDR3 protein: ASSLARPLSGNTIY
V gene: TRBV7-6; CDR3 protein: ASSLGAEGSPLH
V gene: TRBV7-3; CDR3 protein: ASRITAGDLYEQY
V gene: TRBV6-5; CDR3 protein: ASRRYNEQF
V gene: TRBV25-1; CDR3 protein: ASSPPGQRETQY
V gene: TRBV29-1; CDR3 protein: SVGQGGTEAF
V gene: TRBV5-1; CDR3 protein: ASQRTGGTEAF
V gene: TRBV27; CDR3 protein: ASSLAGAVSEAF
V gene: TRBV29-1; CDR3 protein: SVDPDRVGQETQY
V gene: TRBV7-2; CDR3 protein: ASSLREGGNIQY
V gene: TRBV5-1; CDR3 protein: ASSAGPAGTGELF
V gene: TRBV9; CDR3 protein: ASSGTEYSPLH
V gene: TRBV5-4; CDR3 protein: ASSLGQKTGELF
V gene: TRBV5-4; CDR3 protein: ASRPLTGGHTEAF
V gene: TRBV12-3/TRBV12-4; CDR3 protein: ASSSPGYGYT
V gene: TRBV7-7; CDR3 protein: ASSFGTGGQDTQY
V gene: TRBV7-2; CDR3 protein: ASSLGDRDTEQY
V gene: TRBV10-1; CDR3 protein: ASSDSGVVYEQY
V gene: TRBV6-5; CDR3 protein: ASSYQGALKSYGYT
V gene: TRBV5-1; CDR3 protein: ASSFFPSGQGNQPQH
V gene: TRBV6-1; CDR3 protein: ASSDGGGQPQH
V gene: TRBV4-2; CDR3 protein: ASSQNNTRGVIIPPLH
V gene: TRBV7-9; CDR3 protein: ASSWGGLAGVGEQY
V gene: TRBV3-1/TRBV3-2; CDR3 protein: ASSPGQGGNSPLH
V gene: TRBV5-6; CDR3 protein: ASSLGLAGGTQY
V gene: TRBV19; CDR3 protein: ASSTGGTGETQY
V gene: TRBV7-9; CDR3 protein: ASTWDRGNQPQH
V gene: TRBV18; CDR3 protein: ASSPPGGQPQH
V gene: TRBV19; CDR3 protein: ASSPRLAGGYNEQF
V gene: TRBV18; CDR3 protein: ASSADRGNQPQH
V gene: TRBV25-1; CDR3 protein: ASTSDRSANTGELF
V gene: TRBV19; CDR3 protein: ASSIDPDRGDYGYT
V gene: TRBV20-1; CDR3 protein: SASQGETQY
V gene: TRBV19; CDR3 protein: ASSKDSAGNQPQH
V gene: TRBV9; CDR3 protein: ASSVQLAGGGEQF
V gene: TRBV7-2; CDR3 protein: ASSGTFTYEQY
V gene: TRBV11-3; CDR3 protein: ASSSNSQPQH
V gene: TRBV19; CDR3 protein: ASSMVGLSNEQF
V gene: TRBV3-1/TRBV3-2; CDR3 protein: ASSQVRQGGTEAF
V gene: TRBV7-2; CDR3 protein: ASSLAGTSQGTQY
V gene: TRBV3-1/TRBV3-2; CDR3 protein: ASSHGGHEAF
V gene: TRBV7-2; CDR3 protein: ASSFGGEAGEQF
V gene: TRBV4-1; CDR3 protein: ASSQGVGRDEAF
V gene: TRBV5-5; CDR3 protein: ASSLLNNEQF
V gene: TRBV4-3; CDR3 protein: ASSQQLGREQY
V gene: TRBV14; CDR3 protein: ASSQVGELF
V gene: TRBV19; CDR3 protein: ASSIKAAQYMY
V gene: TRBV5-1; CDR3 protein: ASTGTSGTEQF
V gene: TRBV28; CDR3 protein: ASSLRASGGFRQF
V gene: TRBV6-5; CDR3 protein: ASRRPYYEQY
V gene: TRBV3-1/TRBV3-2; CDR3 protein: ASSPPPDEQY
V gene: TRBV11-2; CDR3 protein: ASSLPSGGRWQETQY
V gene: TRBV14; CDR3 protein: ASSTQGVGGYT
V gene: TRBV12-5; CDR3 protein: ASAYSTGVSNQPQH
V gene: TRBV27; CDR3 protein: ASIGGTVAF
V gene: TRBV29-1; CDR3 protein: SVERDNTGELF
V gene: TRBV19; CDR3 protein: ASRDRGSYEQY
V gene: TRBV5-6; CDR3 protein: ASSLASQVWNEKLF